This T cell receptor (beta chain) was sequenced during a study of T-cell memory formation after mild COVID-19 (dated by TCRdb to 2020 to 2022). For the wider study: Most TCR sequence clusters were specific to one of the two donors. Longitudinal TCRalpha and TCRbeta repertoire sequencing tracked T-cell clones expanding and contracting after mild COVID-19 in a couple of donors. The cohort was made up of two young adult volunteers, one female and one male, who were previously healthy. General findings and caveats noted by the study authors: The study included only a couple of mild cases, and larger cohorts that include severe cases with pre-infection samples were judged to be necessary. SARS-CoV-2 specificity was not confirmed for the second-wave clones peaking on day 37. Clones that contracted from day 15 to 85 showed balanced CD4/CD8 phenotypes, whereas a second wave of clones that expanded from day 15 to 37 leaned towards CD4+. Some responding clones were detected in pre-infection memory, suggesting pre-existing cross-reactive memory T cells joined the SARS-CoV-2 response. Contracting CD4+ clones were found mainly in CM and EM memory subsets, while CD8+ clones were enriched in EMRA.

Ficoll-Paque density gradient centrifugation was used to isolate PBMCs. The data were produced on an Illumina NovaSeq 6000. TCRalpha and TCRbeta cDNA libraries were built by 5'RACE with constant-segment primers, adding sample barcodes and unique molecular identifiers. Trizol reagent was used to extract RNA from every sample. Amplification of the libraries took two PCR steps, and the second step added a second sample barcode plus Illumina TruSeq adapters. Sequencing of the libraries was done on an Illumina NovaSeq, producing 2 x 150 bp paired-end reads. The study's processing was this. Demultiplexing of reads and collapsing into UMI-guided consensus sequences were performed with migec v1.2.7. Using mixcr v2.1.11, UMI consensuses were aligned to TRA and TRB V and J templates and then assembled into clonotypes. Clonotypes were classified as expanded or contracted when called significant by both edgeR and NoisET, with noise models trained on biological replicates. For edgeR calls, the cutoffs were a false discovery rate-adjusted p below 0.01 and a log2 fold-change threshold of 1. As an exploratory analysis of dynamics, max-normalized trajectories of the 1000 most abundant clonotypes were examined by PCA with hierarchical clustering. Each responding clone was given a CD4 or CD8 phenotype based on the CD4+ and CD8+ repertoires, which had been sequenced separately. The public reads were run again by TCRdb, first through fastp at Q25 and then through MiXCR, and only productive beta chains were kept. CDR3 protein duplicates are merged, each entry listing the most common genes and DNA. None of the V and J calls come from the authors' own analysis; TCRdb made them. For this sample there are about 390,000 distinct CDR3 sequences; 21% appear just once. Under 15% of the sample belongs to the ten largest clones.

This clonotype was recorded at least ten times. Its recognized antigen is unknown. It has no much larger one-base neighbor in the sample; base qualities were not kept. The sample consisted of PBMCs or a T cell subset sorted from them (not recorded which). The receptor's source is an adult woman who had mild COVID-19 (a few samples of this study predate the infection). The sample titles of this study are shuffled in the database, so cell type and time point are left out; the donor was told from shared clones.

The nucleotides are TGTGCCAGCAGCTCGGGACTAGCCGGCCCAGATACGCAGTATTTT. Its protein reads: CASSSGLAGPDTQYF. The chain was built from TRBV5-6 and TRBJ2-3; the central 9 bases match TRBD2. Ends trimmed: V by 3 bases, J by 4 bases; bases unmatched to a gene: 6. From its cysteine to its phenylalanine, the CDR3 spans 15 amino acids. Only the CDR3 DNA is retained, 45 bases long and in frame from the first base. CDR1 SGHDT and CDR2 YYEEEE were looked up in the germline V gene.